This is a list of T cell receptor beta chains from one sample in a study of graft-versus-host responses after intestinal transplantation. Only in-frame clones appear in the TCRdb table, and some are missing; sequencing was by immunoSEQ multiplex PCR. This table holds about 120,000 clones, 85% to 95% found once. Their recognized antigens are unknown. The sequenced sample was unstimulated CD8+ T cells sorted from spleen or lymph node cells, obtained before intestinal transplant. These receptors came from a human donor who received an intestinal transplant. The conserved cysteine and the conserved F or W are not part of the CDR3 here. Each record gives: V gene, J gene, CDR3 protein.

V gene: TRBV5-1; J gene: TRBJ2-5; CDR3 protein: ASSVALSQETQY
V gene: TRBV7-6; J gene: TRBJ2-7; CDR3 protein: ASSYRAAEQY
V gene: TRBV6-5; J gene: TRBJ1-2; CDR3 protein: ASSPSVDYGYT
V gene: TRBV4-1; J gene: TRBJ2-1; CDR3 protein: ASSHANEQF
V gene: TRBV6-6; J gene: TRBJ2-7; CDR3 protein: ASSYSGGNYEQY
V gene: TRBV28; J gene: TRBJ2-3; CDR3 protein: AITSAGLHTDTQY
V gene: TRBV7-6; J gene: TRBJ1-1; CDR3 protein: ASRPQTNTEAF
V gene: TRBV9; J gene: TRBJ2-1; CDR3 protein: ASSGSGDWSYNEQF
V gene: TRBV9; J gene: TRBJ1-3; CDR3 protein: ASSVEPRPGNTIY
V gene: TRBV27; J gene: TRBJ2-7; CDR3 protein: ASSLYGGLAGDEQY
V gene: TRBV28; J gene: TRBJ1-6; CDR3 protein: ASSFQSRAPLH
V gene: TRBV5-6; J gene: TRBJ2-1; CDR3 protein: ASSKRSASYNEQF
V gene: TRBV15; J gene: TRBJ1-2; CDR3 protein: ATSRDEQGRDGYT
V gene: TRBV5-1; J gene: TRBJ1-3; CDR3 protein: ASSLYSDSGNTIY
V gene: TRBV5-1; J gene: TRBJ2-1; CDR3 protein: ASSDREINYNEQF
V gene: TRBV4-1; J gene: TRBJ2-7; CDR3 protein: ASSQYLAGVSYEQY
V gene: TRBV9; J gene: TRBJ1-2; CDR3 protein: ASSASPGRILGYT
V gene: TRBV29-1; J gene: TRBJ2-1; CDR3 protein: SVVLGNSYNEQF
V gene: TRBV5-1; J gene: TRBJ2-1; CDR3 protein: ASSLGGGVYNEQF
V gene: TRBV5-4; J gene: TRBJ2-7; CDR3 protein: ASTSTSSYEQY
V gene: TRBV27; J gene: TRBJ2-7; CDR3 protein: ASSLRQGSSYEQY
V gene: TRBV5-1; J gene: TRBJ2-3; CDR3 protein: ASRSGWGSTDTQY
V gene: TRBV4-2; J gene: TRBJ1-1; CDR3 protein: ASSQEGQLNTEAF
V gene: TRBV7-6; J gene: TRBJ2-7; CDR3 protein: ASSLKEGPYEQY
V gene: TRBV15; J gene: TRBJ2-1; CDR3 protein: ATSRPTSSGSAEQF
V gene: TRBV2; J gene: TRBJ2-7; CDR3 protein: ASRETGGLGSYEQY
V gene: TRBV7-3; J gene: TRBJ2-2; CDR3 protein: ASSSIAGAGELF
V gene: TRBV6-5; J gene: TRBJ1-2; CDR3 protein: ASSYRRVDGYT
V gene: TRBV9; J gene: TRBJ2-7; CDR3 protein: ASSQGTGNSYEQY
V gene: TRBV28; J gene: TRBJ2-7; CDR3 protein: ASSLFPGKDEQY
V gene: TRBV7-2; J gene: TRBJ1-2; CDR3 protein: ASSSSGTGYRYYGYT
V gene: TRBV29-1; J gene: TRBJ1-2; CDR3 protein: SVADRGLDVHGYT
V gene: TRBV27; J gene: TRBJ2-3; CDR3 protein: ASSTSPDTQY
V gene: TRBV6-1; J gene: TRBJ1-2; CDR3 protein: ASSGNRAANYGYT
V gene: TRBV2; J gene: TRBJ2-1; CDR3 protein: ASSREGLKWQF
V gene: TRBV7-2; J gene: TRBJ2-2; CDR3 protein: ASSLRVAGGNTGELF
V gene: TRBV6-1; J gene: TRBJ1-1; CDR3 protein: ASRAAAGTEAF
V gene: TRBV7-9; J gene: TRBJ2-5; CDR3 protein: ASRAGEAGETQY
V gene: TRBV2; J gene: TRBJ1-2; CDR3 protein: ASRLPGRYYGYT
V gene: TRBV19; J gene: TRBJ2-7; CDR3 protein: ASSILGTAFSYEQY
V gene: TRBV7-7; J gene: TRBJ2-3; CDR3 protein: ASSLGPGRDTQY
V gene: TRBV19; J gene: TRBJ2-2; CDR3 protein: ASSNFPGLAATGELF
V gene: TRBV9; J gene: TRBJ2-3; CDR3 protein: ASSEGGLAGVDMQY
V gene: TRBV11-3; J gene: TRBJ2-3; CDR3 protein: ASSSRGAFTDTQY
V gene: TRBV6-5; J gene: TRBJ1-2; CDR3 protein: ASSYSTTFRHGYT
V gene: TRBV4-1; J gene: TRBJ1-5; CDR3 protein: ASSQDWGWRQPQH
V gene: TRBV28; J gene: TRBJ2-7; CDR3 protein: ASSFGSPGRSYEQY
V gene: TRBV9; J gene: TRBJ2-1; CDR3 protein: ASSVDERRGENEQF
V gene: TRBV6-1; J gene: TRBJ1-5; CDR3 protein: ASSENRNRVDQPQH